Below are 7 T cell receptor beta chains sequenced from a single sample in a study of shared clonotypes between healthy human individuals. CD45RO-negative CD8 cells positively selected for CCR7 made up the naive population, which excluded terminally differentiated effector memory CD45RA+ cells. Produced via immunoSEQ multiplex PCR; TCRdb's table is partial and in-frame only. In the table there are roughly 2.1 million clones, more than 85% of which are singletons. The material sequenced was naive CD8+ T cells from PBMCs. The receptors come from a man younger than 35 in good health. Some clones in this sample may be carry-over from other donors' samples.

Of note for this clone: The same CDR3 is also encoded by other DNA sequences in this sample. V and J are TRBV27 and TRBJ2-1, with D uncertain. Germline V gives CDR1 MNHEY, CDR2 SMNVEV (reference sequence). V lost 8 bases and J 4 bases, leaving 6 bases between the germline ends. The CDR3 extends over 11 amino acids. The CDR3 sequence is CASSNYNEQFF. CDR3 sequence (DNA): TGTGCCAGCTCGAATTACAATGAGCAGTTCTTC.

On this clone itself: Other DNA sequences in this specimen translate into the identical CDR3. The V gene is TRBV7-2, the J gene TRBJ2-7; TRBD1 matches 10 bases. Germline lookup yields CDR1 SGHTA and CDR2 FQGNSA. The CDR3 covers 14 residues. J lost 4 bases, V lost 3 bases, and 3 bases had no gene match. CDR3 nucleotides: TGTGCCAGCAGCTTGCGACAGGGGGCATACGAGCAGTACTTC. Translation: CASSLRQGAYEQYF. Based on the CDR3 plus reference TRBV7-2 and TRBJ2-7, the full variable domain is GAGVSQSPSNKVTEKGKDVELRCDPISGHTALYWYRQSLGQGLEFLIYFQGNSAPDKSGLPSDRFSAERTGGSVSTLTIQRTQQEDSAVYLCASSLRQGAYEQYFGPGTRLTVT.

This sequence joins TRBV5-4 and TRBJ2-3; TRBD2 matches at 15 bases. The germline V gene encodes CDR1 SGHNT and CDR2 YYREEE (reference sequence). This CDR3 region has 19 residues. After removal of 3 bases from V and 4 bases from J, the junction contained 12 bases not matched to a gene. CDR3 sequence: CASSSSARGLAGGADTQYF. CDR3 in DNA: TGTGCCAGCAGCTCTTCGGCCCGAGGACTAGCGGGAGGGGCAGATACGCAGTATTTT.

This clone was found once. The chain is built from TRBV15 and TRBJ2-5; 12 bases are shared with TRBD1. This CDR3 region has 16 residues. Germline-derived CDR1 and CDR2 are LNHNV and YYDKDF (reference sequence). V lost 8 bases to trimming and J lost 5 bases; unmatched junction nucleotides: 12. As DNA, the CDR3 is TGTGCCACCCACAACCCGGGACAGGGGGCAGGGGAGACCCAGTACTTC. Translating gives CATHNPGQGAGETQYF.

The chain joins TRBV5-1 to TRBJ2-7, with 9 bases fitting TRBD1. Germline V gene data show CDR1 as SGHRS and CDR2 as YFSETQ. Unmatched junction bases numbered 7, after V lost 4 bases and J lost 2 bases. The CDR3 is 15 amino acids. The CDR3 spells CASSPSRTGAYEQYF. The CDR3 nucleotides read TGCGCCAGCAGCCCCAGCCGGACAGGGGCCTACGAGCAGTACTTC.

The chain joins TRBV9 to TRBJ1-2; D unresolved. The germline V gene has CDR1 SGDLS and CDR2 YYNGEE. V shed 1 base and J shed 8 bases, with 12 bases lying between them. The CDR3 has 13 residues. Here the CDR3 reads CASSVSRADGYTF. The CDR3 DNA reads TGTGCCAGCAGCGTAAGTCGGGCGGACGGCTACACCTTC.

As for this clone: Distinct nucleotide sequences in the sample also encode this CDR3. V is TRBV6-6 and J is TRBJ1-5; no clear D gene. V was cut by 0 bases and J by 4 bases, with 7 bases left in between. CDR3 length: 14 amino acids. CDR1 and CDR2 (germline): MNHNY, SVGAGI (reference sequence). The CDR3 nucleotides read TGTGCCAGCAGTTACTCGTCCGGAAATCAGCCCCAGCATTTT. Translated, it gives CASSYSSGNQPQHF.